There are many counts of the clone carrying this T cell receptor (beta chain). These data come from a study of low-dose radiotherapy and immunotherapy resistance in tumors. For the study at large: Cohort 2 received 1 Gy per fraction every two weeks, totaling 13 Gy over 26 weeks.

The CDR3 loop spans 15 amino acids. The V end was cut by 3 bases, the J end by 0 bases, with 11 bases between. Germline values: CDR1 LGHDT, CDR2 YNNKEL (reference sequence). As for time point: after trial treatment. Treatment meaning: LDRT plus nivolumab, ipilimumab, low-dose cyclophosphamide and aspirin (RACIN trial). The donors, trial participants, received nivolumab, ipilimumab, aspirin, low-dose cyclophosphamide and low-dose radiotherapy. First-strand cDNA relied on TRAV- and TRBV-specific primers spanning alpha and beta chains. An approximately 19-cycle PCR with a constant-region primer and V-primer adapter amplified TCRs. One entry per CDR3 protein, called by TCRdb with MiXCR from the reads. The repertoire holds 35,000 to 50,000 distinct CDR3 sequences, with less than 25% as singletons.

This rearrangement joins TRBV3-1 to TRBJ1-1, with D hard to call. This clonotype was obtained from a female donor with ovarian cancer. The sequencing here drew on PBMCs, taken after low-dose radiotherapy plus immunotherapy. The chain's CDR3 is CASSQRVRMNTEAFF. The CDR3 DNA sequence: TGTGCCAGCAGCCAGAGGGTCAGAATGAACACTGAAGCTTTCTTT.